Sequencing of this T cell receptor (beta chain) was carried out in a study of shared clonotypes between healthy human individuals. Here immunoSEQ multiplex PCR was the method, and the copy in TCRdb shows in-frame clones only, minus some. The sample records about 2,100,000 clones, under 95% being singletons. Germline CDR1 reads MNHEY; CDR2 reads SMNVEV (reference sequence). The CDR3 loop spans 14 amino acids. The germline V and J ends were trimmed by 4 bases and 8 bases, with 17 bases remaining between them. Naive CD8 cells lacked CD45RO, underwent positive selection for CCR7 and left out terminally differentiated effector memory CD45RA+ cells. Among the donors, all were Caucasian adults who lived in Nashville, Tennessee.

The rearrangement joins TRBV27 to TRBJ1-2; D is possibly TRBD1 (5 bases). Sequencing was carried out using naive CD8+ T cells from PBMCs. The sequence derives from a man younger than 30 in good health. Some clones in this sample may be carry-over from other donors' samples. CDR3 loop: CASSWGQGIYGYTF. The CDR3 DNA reads as TGTGCCAGCAGTTGGGGCCAGGGTATCTACGGCTACACCTTC.